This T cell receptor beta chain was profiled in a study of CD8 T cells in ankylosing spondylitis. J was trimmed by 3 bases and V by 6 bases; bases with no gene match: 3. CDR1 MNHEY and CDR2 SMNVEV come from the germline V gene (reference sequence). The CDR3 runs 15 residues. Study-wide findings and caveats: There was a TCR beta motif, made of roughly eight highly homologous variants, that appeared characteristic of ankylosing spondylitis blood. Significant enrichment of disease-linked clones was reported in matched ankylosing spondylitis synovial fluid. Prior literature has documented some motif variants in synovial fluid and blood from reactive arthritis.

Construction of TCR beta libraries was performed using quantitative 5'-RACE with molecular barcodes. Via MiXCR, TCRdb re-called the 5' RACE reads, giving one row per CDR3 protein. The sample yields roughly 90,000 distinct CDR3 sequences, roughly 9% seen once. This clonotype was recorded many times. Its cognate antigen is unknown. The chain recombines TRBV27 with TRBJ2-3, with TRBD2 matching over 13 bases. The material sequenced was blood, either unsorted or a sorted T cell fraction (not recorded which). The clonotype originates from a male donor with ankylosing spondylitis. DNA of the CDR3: TGTGCCAGCAGCAGGACTAGCGGGAGTACAGATACGCAGTATTTT. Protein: CASSRTSGSTDTQYF.